This T cell receptor beta chain was sequenced for a study of tissue T cells after allogeneic stem cell transplantation. Study-level findings and limits: Which tissue TCRs were alloreactive or antigen-specific was not determined. Some clones might be persisting host cells. Within patients, tissue anatomy strongly shaped TCR repertoire composition.

Steroid-refractory graft-versus-host disease after allogeneic hematopoietic cell transplant qualified adults for prospective research-autopsy enrollment. Every graft-versus-host disease patient had gastrointestinal disease and got several lines of graft-versus-host disease therapy. Germline V lookup: CDR1 MDHEN, CDR2 SYDVKM. Trimming pared 2 bases from V and 5 bases from J, leaving 12 bases between. This CDR3 contains 15 residues. About this clone: Its antigen is unknown.

Sequenced by immunoSEQ multiplex PCR; TCRdb stores in-frame clones only, minus some. This table holds approximately 2,000 clones, 75% to 80% found once. The origin of this receptor is a male patient between 35 and 75 years old with steroid-refractory graft-versus-host disease after an allogeneic stem cell transplant. Some T cells may be the graft donor's. The sample here was colon tissue, taken at autopsy. This sequence joins TRBV28 and TRBJ2-2; D unclear. CDR3 loop: CASSLTLPSTGELFF. The CDR3 DNA reads TGTGCCAGCAGTTTAACCCTTCCAAGTACCGGGGAGCTGTTTTTT.